This passage covers 2 T cell receptor beta chains from one sample sequenced in a study of cytomegalovirus exposure and HLA in healthy donors. The PCR made use of 60 Vbeta and 13 Jbeta primers. Profiled with immunoSEQ multiplex PCR; TCRdb holds only in-frame clones, not every one. Counted here are 120,000 to 150,000 clones, 80% occurring once; the ten biggest clones make up 2.2%. Input material: PBMCs. All receptors derive from a man aged 30-40 years in good health and CMV-seronegative.

This clone was seen more than once but under ten times. This rearrangement joins TRBV5-1 to TRBJ1-1; 10 nucleotides line up with TRBD1. CDR1 SGHRS and CDR2 YFSETQ come from the germline V gene. V was clipped by 0 bases and J by 0 bases; unmatched bases: 2. CDR3 length equals 16 residues. The CDR3 sequence is CASSLGGTGVNTEAFF. The DNA of the CDR3 is TGCGCCAGCAGCTTGGGGGGGACAGGGGTGAACACTGAAGCTTTCTTT.

V usage is TRBV18 and J usage is TRBJ1-4; TRBD1 might be the D (6 bases). Trimming pared 1 base from V and 5 bases from J, leaving 8 bases between. CDR3 length: 14 amino acids. Looked up from germline, CDR1 is KGHSH and CDR2 is LQKENI. As DNA, the CDR3 is TGTGCCAGCTCACCACTACAGGGAAATGAAAAACTGTTTTTT. Its translation is CASSPLQGNEKLFF.